The clone carrying this T cell receptor beta chain was counted only a few times. The data are from a study of blood T cell repertoires in COVID-19. Study details: Material from acute and convalescent COVID-19 was sourced from the United States, Italy and Spain. T cells, B-cell-depleted T cells, or PBMCs provided the cDNA or gDNA that served as material.

As processed by the authors: Reference gene primer amplification in the assay estimated nucleated cell counts. TCRdb's table, derived via immunoSEQ multiplex PCR, lists solely in-frame clones and lacks some. V and J calls and clone size come straight from that table; D and trimming were deduced from the DNA. The sample has roughly 63,000 clones, under 85% seen once. The CDR3 sequence is 19 residues long. V shed 5 bases and J shed 5 bases, with 29 bases lying between them. Looked up from germline, CDR1 is SGHVS and CDR2 is FNYEAQ. This sequence joins TRBV7-6 and TRBJ2-3; weak D call: TRBD2 (7 bases). The sequenced material came from peripheral blood. This TCR derives from a woman older than 75 with acute or convalescent COVID-19. CDR3 loop: CASSLGGGILAGAGDTQYF. The CDR3 coding sequence is TGTGCCAGCAGCCTAGGGGGTGGTATTTTGGCGGGAGCGGGAGATACGCAGTATTTT. The full variable domain, in which reference TRBV7-6 and TRBJ2-3 provide the parts outside the CDR3, is GAGVSQSPRYKVTKRGQDVALRCDPISGHVSLYWYRQALGQGPEFLTYFNYEAQQDKSGLPNDRFSAERPEGSISTLTIQRTEQRDSAMYRCASSLGGGILAGAGDTQYFGPGTRLTVL.